These T cell receptor beta chains were read from a single sample in a study of blood T cell repertoires in COVID-19. The protocol was immunoSEQ multiplex PCR, while the TCRdb copy is restricted to in-frame clones and leaves out a portion. The table shows more than 200,000 clones, with over 75% occurring only once. Material for sequencing was PBMCs or T cells enriched from blood (not recorded which). The source of these receptors is a man younger than 45 in a cohort exposed to, infected with or recovered from COVID-19 (not recorded which). Both conserved end residues are part of each CDR3. Fields, in order: J gene, V gene, clone size, D gene, CDR3 DNA, CDR3 protein. D genes are given only for firm matches. Clone size is given for some rows only: seen once, a few or many times, or a class if the clone is expanded.

TRBJ2-5,TRBV6-2/TRBV6-3,NA,NA,TGTGCCAGCAGTTACTCGCGGGCCGCTAGGACCCAGTACTTC,CASSYSRAARTQYF
TRBJ1-1,TRBV27,NA,NA,TGTGCCAGCAGTTTAGGATATCCCCGTGGGCAGGAGAACACTGAAGCTTTCTTT,CASSLGYPRGQENTEAFF
TRBJ2-7,TRBV28,once,NA,TGTGCCAGCAGTTTCCAGGGAAGGTCTCTTTACGAGCAGTACTTC,CASSFQGRSLYEQYF
TRBJ1-3,TRBV21-1,NA,NA,TGTGCCAGCAGCACCCAAGGACTCACTAACTCTGGAAACACCATATATTTT,CASSTQGLTNSGNTIYF
TRBJ2-5,TRBV14,NA,TRBD1,TGTGCCAGCAGCCCGCTAAAGACAGGGTGGGAGACCCAGTACTTC,CASSPLKTGWETQYF
TRBJ2-7,TRBV5-1,few,TRBD1,TGCGCCAGCAGCATTAGGGACAGGGGGAGCGAGCAGTACTTC,CASSIRDRGSEQYF
TRBJ2-1,TRBV7-8,NA,TRBD2,TGTGCCAGCAGCTTAGTGCTCCTAGCGGGAGGCTCACAGAGCTCCTACAATGAGCAGTTCTTC,CASSLVLLAGGSQSSYNEQFF
TRBJ2-7,TRBV5-6,few,TRBD1,TGTGCCAGCAGCTTGGGGACAGGGGCGTTCGAGCAGTACTTC,CASSLGTGAFEQYF
TRBJ2-2,TRBV6-2/TRBV6-3,NA,TRBD2,TGTGCCAGCAGCCGGACTAGTGGGGCCGGGGAGCTGTTTTTT,CASSRTSGAGELFF
TRBJ1-6,TRBV7-9,NA,NA,TGTGCCAGCAGCTTAGGATCAGGGGCTCGTAATTCACCCCTCCACTTT,CASSLGSGARNSPLHF
TRBJ1-3,TRBV21-1,NA,NA,TGTGCCAGCAGCAAAAGGTCATCAGGGAGGAGAAACACCATATATTTT,CASSKRSSGRRNTIYF
TRBJ2-1,TRBV19,NA,TRBD2,TGTGCCAGTACTGATAGCGGGCCGAGCTCCTACAATGAGCAGTTCTTC,CASTDSGPSSYNEQFF
TRBJ2-1,TRBV2,NA,TRBD2,TGTGCCAGCCCGAGACTAGCGGGAGTTAATGAGCAGTTCTTC,CASPRLAGVNEQFF
TRBJ1-3,TRBV28,NA,TRBD1,TGTGCCAGCAGTCCCCCAGGGACAGCCGGAAACACCATATATTTT,CASSPPGTAGNTIYF
TRBJ1-4,TRBV27,NA,TRBD1,TGTGCCAGCAGTTTTGACAGGGTCCTTAGCGAAAAACTGTTTTTT,CASSFDRVLSEKLFF
TRBJ1-5,TRBV28,NA,NA,TGTGCCAGCAGCCCACTTTCCTCAGGGCCTAATCAGCCCCAGCATTTT,CASSPLSSGPNQPQHF
TRBJ1-1,TRBV7-6,NA,TRBD1,TGTGCCAGCAGCTTTTTGAGGACAGGGGGCTTGGGCACTGAAGCTTTCTTT,CASSFLRTGGLGTEAFF
TRBJ1-1,TRBV3-1/TRBV3-2,NA,NA,TGTGCCAGCAGCCAACAAAGGGGGTACACTGAAGCTTTCTTT,CASSQQRGYTEAFF
TRBJ1-2,TRBV27,NA,NA,TGTGCCAGCAGTTTATCCTTGGGAGAAGAAGGCTACACCTTC,CASSLSLGEEGYTF
TRBJ1-1,TRBV5-1,NA,TRBD1,TGCGCCAGCAGCTCGGGAGGGACAGCCGGGAACACTGAAGCTTTCTTT,CASSSGGTAGNTEAFF
TRBJ2-6,TRBV28,NA,NA,TGTGCCAGTATCAGAACAGGGTTAGGCATCTCTGGGGCCAACGTCCTGACTTTC,CASIRTGLGISGANVLTF
TRBJ1-2,TRBV6-5,NA,NA,TGTGCCAGCAGTTACACTACAGGCTCAGCTAACTATGGCTACACCTTC,CASSYTTGSANYGYTF
TRBJ2-7,TRBV6-5,NA,NA,TGTGCCACGTCCCGGGACTTTACTAACTACGAGCAGTACTTC,CATSRDFTNYEQYF
TRBJ2-7,TRBV9,once,TRBD1,TGTGCCAGCAGCCCTAGGGACAGGGGGCGCCACGAGCAGTACTTC,CASSPRDRGRHEQYF
TRBJ2-1,TRBV27,NA,TRBD2,TGTGCCAGCAGTTTTCGGAGGGCGGGAGCATACAATGAGCAGTTCTTC,CASSFRRAGAYNEQFF
TRBJ1-5,TRBV23-1,NA,NA,TGCGCCAGCAGTCAACGACACGAGAATAGCAATCAGCCCCAGCATTTT,CASSQRHENSNQPQHF
TRBJ2-7,TRBV27,NA,TRBD2,TGTGCCAGCAGTTACGGGACTAGCCGAACCTCCGAGCAGTACTTC,CASSYGTSRTSEQYF
TRBJ2-7,TRBV29-1,NA,TRBD2,TGCAGCGTGGGGACTAGCGGAGGGGCCTACGAGCAGTACTTC,CSVGTSGGAYEQYF
TRBJ2-5,TRBV9,few,TRBD2,TGTGCCAGCAGCGTAGTAGCGGGAGAGACCCAGTACTTC,CASSVVAGETQYF
TRBJ1-6,TRBV13,NA,TRBD1,TGTGCCAGCAGCTTCCAGGGGGCAAGTAATTCACCCCTCCACTTT,CASSFQGASNSPLHF
TRBJ2-1,TRBV9,NA,TRBD2,TGTGCCAGCAGCGTAGACCCGGCTAGCGGGATAGTGAATGAGCAGTTCTTC,CASSVDPASGIVNEQFF
TRBJ1-1,TRBV9,once,NA,TGTGCCAGCAGCGGGCCACAGGGCTGGGACACTGAAGCTTTCTTT,CASSGPQGWDTEAFF
TRBJ2-7,TRBV29-1,NA,TRBD2,TGCAGCGTGGGGAGTAGCGGGAGCTCCTACGAGCAGTACTTC,CSVGSSGSSYEQYF
TRBJ2-7,TRBV28,once,TRBD2,TGTGCCAGCAGTGCAGCGGGAGAGGTTTCCTACGAGCAGTACTTC,CASSAAGEVSYEQYF
TRBJ2-7,TRBV5-6,NA,NA,TGTGCCAGCAGCTTGGCTACACGGGGCTACGAGCAGTACTTC,CASSLATRGYEQYF
TRBJ1-1,TRBV11-2,NA,TRBD1,TGTGCCAGCAGCTTAGTAGGTAGGGGGCGAGGTGACACTGAAGCTTTCTTT,CASSLVGRGRGDTEAFF
TRBJ2-7,TRBV5-1,NA,NA,TGCGCCAGCAGCCCAGCAACAGGGCCCGAGCAGTACTTC,CASSPATGPEQYF
TRBJ2-5,TRBV3-1/TRBV3-2,NA,NA,TGTGCCAGCAGCCCTACTTCGGTTTTACCGCCCGAGACCCAGTACTTC,CASSPTSVLPPETQYF
TRBJ2-1,TRBV13,NA,TRBD2,TGTGCCAGCAGCTTAGGACTAGCGGGAAATTACAATGAGCAGTTCTTC,CASSLGLAGNYNEQFF
TRBJ1-5,TRBV28,NA,NA,TGTGCCAGCGAAACAGGGCTTTATAGCAATCAGCCCCAGCATTTT,CASETGLYSNQPQHF
TRBJ1-4,TRBV9,once,NA,TGTGCCAGCAGCGTCGCAGCTAATGAAAAACTGTTTTTT,CASSVAANEKLFF
TRBJ1-4,TRBV28,NA,NA,TGTGCCAGCAACAGGGTTGGAGAAAAACTGTTTTTT,CASNRVGEKLFF
TRBJ2-2,TRBV20-1,NA,NA,TGCAGTGCTAGTGTCCGGGGTGTAAAGAACACCGGGGAGCTGTTTTTT,CSASVRGVKNTGELFF
TRBJ2-3,TRBV18,NA,TRBD2,TGTGCCAGCTCCCAATCTAGCGGCCGCACAGATACGCAGTATTTT,CASSQSSGRTDTQYF
TRBJ2-2,TRBV6-2/TRBV6-3,NA,NA,TGTGCCAGCAGTTCGGGGGGCGACACCGGGGAGCTGTTTTTT,CASSSGGDTGELFF
TRBJ2-5,TRBV7-3,NA,NA,TGTGCCAGCAGCGCTTGGGGGGAAGAGACCCAGTACTTC,CASSAWGEETQYF
TRBJ2-5,TRBV4-1,NA,TRBD2,TGCGCCAGCAGCCAAGGACTAGCGGACTTCCAAGAGACCCAGTACTTC,CASSQGLADFQETQYF
TRBJ1-5,TRBV7-2,NA,TRBD1,TGTGCCAGCAGCTTAGACAGGGGGCGGAATCAGCCCCAGCATTTT,CASSLDRGRNQPQHF
TRBJ2-2,TRBV5-6,NA,NA,TGTGCCAGCAGCCGTTTCGGGAGTGGGAACACCGGGGAGCTGTTTTTT,CASSRFGSGNTGELFF
TRBJ1-4,TRBV6-5,NA,TRBD1,TGTGCCAGCAGTTCAGGGGGGGAAAAACTGTTTTTT,CASSSGGEKLFF
TRBJ2-7,TRBV18,NA,NA,TGTGCCAGCTCGACAGAGGGGGTTTCCTACGAGCAGTACTTC,CASSTEGVSYEQYF
TRBJ1-2,TRBV7-9,NA,TRBD1,TGTGCCAGCAGCTTAGGGGTAGACCCCAGGGGGCCTGGCTATGGCTACACCTTC,CASSLGVDPRGPGYGYTF
TRBJ2-7,TRBV19,NA,TRBD1,TGTGCCAGTAGCCTCGTCGGACAGGGCGCCTACGAGCAGTACTTC,CASSLVGQGAYEQYF
TRBJ2-1,TRBV7-9,many,TRBD2,TGTGCCAGCAGCACACGGGACTACGGCCACAATGAGCAGTTCTTC,CASSTRDYGHNEQFF
TRBJ2-1,TRBV24-1,few,NA,TGTGCCACCAGTGATTTGTTGGCTCCTGAGCAGTTCTTC,CATSDLLAPEQFF
TRBJ2-7,TRBV5-1,few,TRBD2,TGCGCCAGCAGCCTGGGACTAGCGGGAGTCGGCGAGCAGTACTTC,CASSLGLAGVGEQYF
TRBJ1-2,TRBV24-1,NA,TRBD1,TGTGCCACCAGTGATTGGACAGGGAGCTATGGCTACACCTTC,CATSDWTGSYGYTF